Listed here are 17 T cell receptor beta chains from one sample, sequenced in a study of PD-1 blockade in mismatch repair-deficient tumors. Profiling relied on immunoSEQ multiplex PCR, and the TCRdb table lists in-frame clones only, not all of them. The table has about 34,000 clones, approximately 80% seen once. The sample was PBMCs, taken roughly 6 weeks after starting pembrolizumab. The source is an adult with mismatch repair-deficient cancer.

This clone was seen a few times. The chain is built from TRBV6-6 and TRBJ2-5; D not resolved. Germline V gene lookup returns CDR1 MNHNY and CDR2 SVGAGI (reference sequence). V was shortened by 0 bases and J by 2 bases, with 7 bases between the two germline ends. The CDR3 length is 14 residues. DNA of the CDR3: TGTGCCAGCAGTTACTCTAGCTTACAAGAGACCCAGTACTTC. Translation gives CASSYSSLQETQYF.

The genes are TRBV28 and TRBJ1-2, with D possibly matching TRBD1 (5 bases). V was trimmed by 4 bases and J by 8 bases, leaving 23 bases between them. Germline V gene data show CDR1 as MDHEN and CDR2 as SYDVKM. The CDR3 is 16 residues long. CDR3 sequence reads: CASSWGRARKGHGYTF. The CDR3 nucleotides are TGTGCCAGCAGTTGGGGCAGGGCGAGAAAAGGCCACGGCTACACCTTC.

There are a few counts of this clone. This chain's CDR3 is CASSSWTSGTYEQYF. In nucleotides, the CDR3 is TGTGCCAGCAGCTCCTGGACTAGCGGAACCTACGAGCAGTACTTC. V gene TRBV7-6 combines with J gene TRBJ2-7; 10 bases are shared with TRBD2. This CDR3 comprises 15 residues. The ends lost 4 bases at V and 2 bases at J; junction bases unmatched: 5. Germline lookup yields CDR1 SGHVS and CDR2 FNYEAQ.

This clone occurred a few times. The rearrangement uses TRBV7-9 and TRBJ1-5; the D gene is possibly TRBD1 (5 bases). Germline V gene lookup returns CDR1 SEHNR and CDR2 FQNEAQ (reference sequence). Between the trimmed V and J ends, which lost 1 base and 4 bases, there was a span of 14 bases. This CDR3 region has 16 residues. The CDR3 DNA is TGTGCCAGCAGCTTAGGCGGGACGGACCTTAATCAGCCCCAGCATTTT. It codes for CASSLGGTDLNQPQHF.

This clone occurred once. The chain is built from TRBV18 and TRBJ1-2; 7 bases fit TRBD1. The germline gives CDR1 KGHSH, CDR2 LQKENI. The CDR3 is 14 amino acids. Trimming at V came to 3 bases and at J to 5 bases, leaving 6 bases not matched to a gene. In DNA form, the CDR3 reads TGTGCCAGCTCACCGGACAGGTCCACATATGGCTACACCTTC. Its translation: CASSPDRSTYGYTF.

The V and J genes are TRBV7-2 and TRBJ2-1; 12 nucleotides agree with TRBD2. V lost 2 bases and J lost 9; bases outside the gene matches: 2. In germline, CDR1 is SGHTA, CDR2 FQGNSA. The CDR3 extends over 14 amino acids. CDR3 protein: CASSLSSGRVEQFF. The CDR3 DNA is TGTGCCAGCAGCTTATCTAGCGGGAGGGTTGAGCAGTTCTTC.

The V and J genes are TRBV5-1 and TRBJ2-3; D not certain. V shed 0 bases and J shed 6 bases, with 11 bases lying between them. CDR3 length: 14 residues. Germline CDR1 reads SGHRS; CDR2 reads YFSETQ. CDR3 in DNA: TGCGCCAGCAGCTTGGACAGACCTTTTGATACGCAGTATTTT. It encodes CASSLDRPFDTQYF.

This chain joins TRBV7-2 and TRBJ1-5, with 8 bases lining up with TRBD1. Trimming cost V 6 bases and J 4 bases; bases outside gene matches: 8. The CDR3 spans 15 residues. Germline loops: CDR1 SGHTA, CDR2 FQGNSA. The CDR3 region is CASRNPQGANQPQHF. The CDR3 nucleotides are TGTGCCAGCAGGAACCCCCAGGGGGCGAATCAGCCCCAGCATTTT.

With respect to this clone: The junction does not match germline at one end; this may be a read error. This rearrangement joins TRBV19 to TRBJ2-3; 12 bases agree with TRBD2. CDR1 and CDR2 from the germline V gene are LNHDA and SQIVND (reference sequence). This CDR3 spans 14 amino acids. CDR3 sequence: CASSMGLAGIYPLF. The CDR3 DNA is TGTGCCAGTAGTATGGGACTAGCGGGCATCTACCCCCTTTTT.

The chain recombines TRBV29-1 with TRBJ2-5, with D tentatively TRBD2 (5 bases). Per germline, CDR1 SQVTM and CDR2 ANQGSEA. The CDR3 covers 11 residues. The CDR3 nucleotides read TGCATTGCGGAGGCCCAAGAGACCCAGTACTTC. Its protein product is CIAEAQETQYF.

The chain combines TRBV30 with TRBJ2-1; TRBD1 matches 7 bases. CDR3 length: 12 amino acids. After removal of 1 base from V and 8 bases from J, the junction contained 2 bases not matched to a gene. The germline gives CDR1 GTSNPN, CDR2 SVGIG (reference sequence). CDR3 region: CAWSEQGDEQFF. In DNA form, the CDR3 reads TGTGCCTGGAGTGAGCAGGGGGATGAGCAGTTCTTC.

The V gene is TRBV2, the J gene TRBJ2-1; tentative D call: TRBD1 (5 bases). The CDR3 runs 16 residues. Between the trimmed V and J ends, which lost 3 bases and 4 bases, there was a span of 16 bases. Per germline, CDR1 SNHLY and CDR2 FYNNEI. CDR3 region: CASSDPHRRMYNEQFF. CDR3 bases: TGTGCCAGCAGTGACCCCCACAGGAGAATGTACAATGAGCAGTTCTTC.

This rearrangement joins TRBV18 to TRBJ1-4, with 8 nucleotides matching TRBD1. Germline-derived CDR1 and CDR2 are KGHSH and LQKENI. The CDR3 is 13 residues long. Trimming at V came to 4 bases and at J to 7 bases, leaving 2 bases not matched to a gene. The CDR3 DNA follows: TGTGCCAGCTCACTACAGGGGGGTGAAAAACTGTTTTTT. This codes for CASSLQGGEKLFF.

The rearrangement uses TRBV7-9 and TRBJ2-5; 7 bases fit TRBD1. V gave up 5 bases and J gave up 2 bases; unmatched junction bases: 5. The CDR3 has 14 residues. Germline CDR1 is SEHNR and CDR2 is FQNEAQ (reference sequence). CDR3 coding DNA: TGTGCCAGCAGCCCGCGGACAGGACAAGAGACCCAGTACTTC. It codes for CASSPRTGQETQYF. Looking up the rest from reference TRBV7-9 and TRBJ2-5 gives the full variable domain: DTGVSQNPRHKITKRGQNVTFRCDPISEHNRLYWYRQTLGQGPEFLTYFQNEAQLEKSRLLSDRFSAERPKGSFSTLEIQRTEQGDSAMYLCASSPRTGQETQYFGPGTRLLVL.

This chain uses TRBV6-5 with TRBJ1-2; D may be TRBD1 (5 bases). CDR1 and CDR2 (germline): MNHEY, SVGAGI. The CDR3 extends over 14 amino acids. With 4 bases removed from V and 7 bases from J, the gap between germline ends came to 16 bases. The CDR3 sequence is CASSWKGPAAGYTF. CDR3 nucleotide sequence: TGTGCCAGCAGTTGGAAGGGGCCCGCGGCTGGCTACACCTTC.

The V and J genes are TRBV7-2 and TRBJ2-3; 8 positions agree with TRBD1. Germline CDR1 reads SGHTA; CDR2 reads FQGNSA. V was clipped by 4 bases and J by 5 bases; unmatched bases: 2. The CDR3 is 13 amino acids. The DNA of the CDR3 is TGTGCCAGCAGCTCGGACAGGGAAGATACGCAGTATTTT. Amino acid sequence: CASSSDREDTQYF.

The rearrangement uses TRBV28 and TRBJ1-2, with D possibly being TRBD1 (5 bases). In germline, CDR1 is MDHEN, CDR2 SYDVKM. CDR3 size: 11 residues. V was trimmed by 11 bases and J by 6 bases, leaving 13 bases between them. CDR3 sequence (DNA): TGTGCCTGCTGGGGGAGGGATGGCTACACCTTC. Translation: CACWGRDGYTF.